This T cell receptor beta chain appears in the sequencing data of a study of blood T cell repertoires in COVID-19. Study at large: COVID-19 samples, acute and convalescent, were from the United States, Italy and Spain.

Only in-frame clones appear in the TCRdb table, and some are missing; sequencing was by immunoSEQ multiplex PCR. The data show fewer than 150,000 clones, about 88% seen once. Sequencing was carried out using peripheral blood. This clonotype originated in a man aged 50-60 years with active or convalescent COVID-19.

In nucleotides, the CDR3 is TGTGCCAGCAGTACCCCGAGACAGGGGACCGGGGAGCTGTTTTTT. Amino acid sequence: CASSTPRQGTGELFF. V gene TRBV6-5 combines with J gene TRBJ2-2; 8 nucleotides agree with TRBD1. Germline CDR1 and CDR2: MNHEY and SVGAGI. The CDR3 totals 15 residues. J was trimmed by 5 bases and V by 5 bases; bases with no gene match: 7.